This entry lists 20 T cell receptor beta chains sequenced from one sample in a study of cytomegalovirus exposure and HLA in healthy donors. PCR used 60 Vbeta primers and 13 Jbeta primers. TCRdb's copy holds only in-frame clones and misses some; the assay was immunoSEQ multiplex PCR. There are about 150,000 clones in the sample; roughly 70% occur only once, and 3.1% lies in the top ten. Specimen: PBMCs. Every receptor here comes from a male donor in good health and CMV-seronegative.

This clone was counted only a few times. The rearrangement joins TRBV18 to TRBJ2-4; weak D call: TRBD1 (5 bases). CDR3 length equals 15 residues. The V end was cut by 0 bases, the J end by 2 bases, with 8 bases between. Looked up from germline, CDR1 is KGHSH and CDR2 is LQKENI. The CDR3 loop is CASSPPQGTKNIQYF. As DNA, the CDR3 is TGTGCCAGCTCACCACCCCAGGGAACCAAAAACATTCAGTACTTC.

Concerning this clone: Other DNA sequences of this sample code for an identical CDR3. The chain has TRBV7-2 and TRBJ1-1, with D possibly matching TRBD1 (6 bases). Trimming stripped 5 bases from V and 4 bases from J, with 11 bases between. The CDR3 loop spans 13 amino acids. The V gene's germline CDR1 is SGHTA and CDR2 FQGNSA. The CDR3 DNA reads as TGTGCCAGCAGCGTAATAGGGGGCACTGAAGCTTTCTTT. Its translation: CASSVIGGTEAFF.

The chain uses TRBV21-1 and TRBJ2-2; TRBD2 is taken as the D call from the table, unchecked against the DNA. TRBV21-1 is a pseudogene locus. The CDR3 length is 17 residues. CDR3 DNA sequence: TGTGCCAGCAGCAAAACTAGCGGGAGGGCGAACACCGGGGAGCTGTTTTTT. Protein product: CASSKTSGRANTGELFF.

The genes are TRBV25-1 and TRBJ2-1; TRBD1 is a possible D gene (6 bases). Germline-derived CDR1 and CDR2 are MGHDK and SYGVNS. Trimming left V 3 bases short and J 2 bases short, with 17 bases between. The CDR3 consists of 17 residues. The CDR3 protein is CASSDDRLGQTYNEQFF. Written as DNA, the CDR3 is TGTGCCAGCAGTGACGACAGGCTGGGACAAACCTACAATGAGCAGTTCTTC.

As concerns this clone: At one of its ends the junction is not consistent with the germline gene, which may arise from a read error. This chain uses TRBV7-9 with TRBJ2-2, with D perhaps matching TRBD2 (7 bases). The germline V gene encodes CDR1 SEHNR and CDR2 FQNEAQ (reference sequence). The CDR3 spans 15 residues. The CDR3 protein is CSSSFAGAYTGELFF. Here the CDR3 DNA reads TGTTCCAGCAGCTTTGCGGGGGCGTACACCGGGGAGCTGTTTTTT.

This chain connects TRBV28 to TRBJ2-7; the match to TRBD2 covers 12 bases. Germline trimming cut 4 bases from V and 4 bases from J; bases unmatched to any gene: 5. Germline values: CDR1 MDHEN, CDR2 SYDVKM. The CDR3 length is 15 residues. The CDR3, as DNA: TGTGCCAGCAGTTCTCCCGGGACTAGCGGGTACGAGCAGTACTTC. It specifies CASSSPGTSGYEQYF.

This clone appeared once. The rearrangement links TRBV2 to TRBJ2-2; 10 bases align to TRBD1. Germline assignment: CDR1 SNHLY and CDR2 FYNNEI. CDR3 length: 16 residues. The ends lost 6 bases at V and 4 bases at J; junction bases unmatched: 8. The CDR3 reads CASRGDRGLGTGELFF. CDR3 sequence (DNA): TGTGCCAGCAGGGGCGACAGGGGGCTCGGCACCGGGGAGCTGTTTTTT.

In regard to this clone: The junction shows a germline mismatch at one end, possibly a read error. The CDR3 loop reads CASSEAVGSTIYF. In nucleotides, the CDR3 is TGTGCCAGCAGTGAAGCGGTTGGAAGCACCATATATTTT. This rearrangement joins TRBV25-1 to TRBJ1-3; no reliable D call. CDR3 length: 13 residues. Germline CDR1 MGHDK, CDR2 SYGVNS.

There are a few counts of this clone. The J gene is TRBJ1-4, the V gene TRBV28; 8 bases fit TRBD1. CDR1 and CDR2 from the germline V gene are MDHEN and SYDVKM. V trimming: 3 bases; J trimming: 3 bases; junction bases outside the gene matches: 12. The CDR3 loop spans 18 amino acids. The DNA of the CDR3 is TGTGCCAGCAGTTTTGACAGGGGAAGGGGGCCGGCTAATGAAAAACTGTTTTTT. Translated: CASSFDRGRGPANEKLFF.

As for this clone: Other DNA sequences in the same sample also yield this CDR3. This sequence joins TRBV7-2 and TRBJ2-7; TRBD1 matches at 8 bases. CDR1 is SGHTA, CDR2 FQGNSA, per germline. The V gene end was trimmed by 4 bases and the J gene end by 0 bases; junction bases not matched to a gene: 2. The CDR3 covers 14 residues. The CDR3 DNA is TGTGCCAGCAGCTCCGGGACAGGCTCCTACGAGCAGTACTTC. Encoded protein: CASSSGTGSYEQYF.

The V call is TRBV19, the J call TRBJ2-1; TRBD2 aligns across 12 bases. This CDR3 region has 19 residues. Germline V gene sequence: CDR1 LNHDA, CDR2 SQIVND (reference sequence). The J segment lost 7 bases and the V segment lost 1 base, leaving 14 bases of the junction unmatched. Here the CDR3 DNA reads TGTGCCAGTAGTATAGGGACAGAGACTAGCGGGGGCGGGGGGAATGAGCAGTTCTTC. It specifies CASSIGTETSGGGGNEQFF.

The chain joins TRBV7-2 to TRBJ1-6; a possible D gene is TRBD1 (6 bases). With 2 bases removed from V and 8 bases from J, the gap between germline ends came to 10 bases. The germline V gene encodes CDR1 SGHTA and CDR2 FQGNSA. The CDR3 is made up of 14 amino acids. CDR3 nucleotide sequence: TGTGCCAGCAGCTTACTGGACAGCTATTCACCCCTCCACTTT. It encodes CASSLLDSYSPLHF.

The chain combines TRBV5-1 with TRBJ2-7; 11 bases agree with TRBD1. Trimming at V came to 4 bases and at J to 5 bases, leaving 8 bases not matched to a gene. CDR1 is SGHRS, CDR2 YFSETQ, per germline. This CDR3 has 15 residues. CDR3 protein: CASSLAGQGVDEQYF. CDR3 bases: TGCGCCAGCAGCCTGGCGGGACAGGGGGTCGACGAGCAGTACTTC.

This chain joins TRBV6-5 and TRBJ2-5; no clear D gene. The J call may be faulty, since TRBJ2-7 better matches the DNA end. The CDR3 extends over 13 amino acids. Looked up from germline, CDR1 is MNHEY and CDR2 is SVGAGI. The DNA for the CDR3 is TGTGCCAGCAGTTACGCCGACTCCTACGAGCAGTACTTC. It translates to CASSYADSYEQYF.

The chain combines TRBV19 with TRBJ2-1; possibly TRBD2 for D (5 bases). CDR3 length: 11 amino acids. The germline V gene encodes CDR1 LNHDA and CDR2 SQIVND (reference sequence). V dropped 3 bases and J dropped 9 bases, with 6 bases sitting between them. DNA of the CDR3: TGTGCCAGTAGTATCCGGGGTGAGCAGTTCTTC. This sequence encodes CASSIRGEQFF.

The genes are TRBV2 and TRBJ2-7; D possibly corresponds to TRBD2 (7 bases). The germline V gene encodes CDR1 SNHLY and CDR2 FYNNEI. The V and J ends lost 6 bases and 6 bases respectively, with 27 bases between them. CDR3 length: 17 residues. CDR3 sequence: CASSKRGGELLVREQYF. The CDR3 region has the DNA TGTGCCAGCAGCAAAAGGGGGGGTGAGCTCCTAGTTCGCGAGCAGTACTTC.

This chain links TRBV13 with TRBJ1-1; no firm D call. In germline, CDR1 is PRHDT, CDR2 FYEKMQ (reference sequence). The CDR3 length is 16 residues. V was pared by 3 bases and J by 2 bases, with 16 bases between. DNA for the CDR3: TGTGCCAGCAGCTTCCGAGGGTTTGGAGTCAACACTGAAGCTTTCTTT. Amino acids: CASSFRGFGVNTEAFF.

This clone was seen a few times. This rearrangement joins TRBV5-1 to TRBJ2-7; weak D call: TRBD2 (6 bases). Per germline, CDR1 SGHRS and CDR2 YFSETQ. Deletions cut 0 bases from V and 6 bases from J, with 10 bases between. The CDR3 covers 13 residues. The CDR3 region is CASSLAGTPEQYF. The DNA for the CDR3 is TGCGCCAGCAGCTTGGCCGGGACTCCCGAGCAGTACTTC. Looking up the rest from reference TRBV5-1 and TRBJ2-7 gives the full variable domain: KAGVTQTPRYLIKTRGQQVTLSCSPISGHRSVSWYQQTPGQGLQFLFEYFSETQRNKGNFPGRFSGRQFSNSRSEMNVSTLELGDSALYLCASSLAGTPEQYFGPGTRLTVT.

A few counts support this clone. The V call is TRBV9, the J call TRBJ2-5; D call uncertain. The last part of the DNA fits TRBJ2-7 better; the J call may be wrong. Germline V CDR1 and CDR2: SGDLS, YYNGEE. The CDR3 has 12 amino acids. The CDR3 is CASSVDRSEQYF. The CDR3 nucleotides are TGTGCCAGCAGCGTAGACCGATCCGAGCAGTACTTC.

The J gene is TRBJ2-2, the V gene TRBV7-2; D remains unclear. The CDR3 runs 11 residues. The ends were cut back, 8 bases at V and 3 bases at J, with 4 bases in the middle. Germline V gives CDR1 SGHTA, CDR2 FQGNSA. The CDR3 region is CASSYTGELFF. In nucleotides, the CDR3 is TGTGCCAGCTCCTACACCGGGGAGCTGTTTTTT.